The 20 T cell receptor beta chains below were found in one sample sequenced in a study of blood T cell repertoires in COVID-19. Sequencing was performed with immunoSEQ multiplex PCR; in TCRdb, only in-frame clones are kept and a portion is missing. This sample has roughly 290,000 clones, with roughly 80% found just once. Material: peripheral blood. These receptor sequences come from a person aged 70 to 85 with COVID-19, enrolled during active disease.

The V call is TRBV27, the J call TRBJ1-1; 8 nucleotides align to TRBD1. CDR3 length: 14 residues. Looked up from germline, CDR1 is MNHEY and CDR2 is SMNVEV (reference sequence). V shed 5 bases, J shed 5 bases, and the junction held 7 bases outside the gene matches. This chain's CDR3 is CASSRTGIGTEAFF. CDR3 nucleotide sequence: TGTGCCAGCAGTCGGACAGGGATAGGTACTGAAGCTTTCTTT.

V usage is TRBV27 and J usage is TRBJ2-3, with 10 bases fitting TRBD2. Unmatched junction bases numbered 7, after V lost 7 bases and J lost 3 bases. Looked up from germline, CDR1 is MNHEY and CDR2 is SMNVEV (reference sequence). CDR3 length: 15 residues. CDR3 region: CASTPASGGTDTQYF. The CDR3, as DNA: TGTGCCAGCACCCCCGCTAGCGGGGGAACAGATACGCAGTATTTT.

CDR3 nucleotide sequence: TGTGCCAGCAGCACAGGGGGGCAGCCCCAGCATTTT. Its translation is CASSTGGQPQHF. The gene calls are TRBV11-2 and TRBJ1-5, with 8 positions matching TRBD1. The ends lost 5 bases at V and 7 bases at J; junction bases unmatched: 1. This CDR3 region has 12 residues. Germline V CDR1 and CDR2: SGHAT, FQNNGV. The full variable domain, completed using reference TRBV11-2 and TRBJ1-5, is EAGVAQSPRYKIIEKRQSVAFWCNPISGHATLYWYQQILGQGPKLLIQFQNNGVVDDSQLPKDRFSAERLKGVDSTLKIQPAKLEDSAVYLCASSTGGQPQHFGDGTRLSIL.

The rearrangement links TRBV7-2 to TRBJ2-7; D is uncertain. Trimming left V 9 bases short and J 1 base short, with 16 bases between. The CDR3 totals 14 residues. Per germline, CDR1 SGHTA and CDR2 FQGNSA. Written as DNA, the CDR3 is TGTGCCAGTAGAAGGAGAGCCGGATCCTACGAGCAGTACTTC. Its translation: CASRRRAGSYEQYF.

The V gene is TRBV9, the J gene TRBJ1-5, with 7 bases fitting TRBD1. The CDR3 length is 14 residues. Germline V gene lookup returns CDR1 SGDLS and CDR2 YYNGEE. V was clipped by 3 bases and J by 7 bases; unmatched bases: 7. For the CDR3, the DNA is TGTGCCAGCAGCGGCGGGACAGTCGACCAGCCCCAGCATTTT. Translating gives CASSGGTVDQPQHF.

This clone was picked up a small number of times. The CDR3 DNA sequence: TGTGCCAGCAGCCAGACTGGACTAGCGGGGGGATTAGGCACAGATACGCAGTATTTT. Protein sequence: CASSQTGLAGGLGTDTQYF. V and J are TRBV11-2 and TRBJ2-3; the match to TRBD2 covers 14 bases. The CDR3 length is 19 residues. V trimming: 5 bases; J trimming: 1 base; junction bases outside the gene matches: 11. Looked up from germline, CDR1 is SGHAT and CDR2 is FQNNGV.

This sequence joins TRBV7-9 and TRBJ2-1; 9 nucleotides agree with TRBD1. J was trimmed by 4 bases and V by 4 bases; bases with no gene match: 2. CDR3 length equals 14 residues. CDR1 and CDR2 from the germline V gene are SEHNR and FQNEAQ (reference sequence). The CDR3 coding sequence is TGTGCCAGCAGCTCCGGACAGGGGTACAATGAGCAGTTCTTC. Amino acids: CASSSGQGYNEQFF.

The chain is built from TRBV12-5 and TRBJ2-2; the D is unclear. V gave up 5 bases and J gave up 2 bases, with 6 bases separating them. This CDR3 is 13 amino acids long. Germline CDR1 is LGHNT and CDR2 is FRNRAP. The CDR3 loop reads CASGPPNTGELFF. In DNA form, the CDR3 reads TGTGCTAGTGGTCCCCCAAACACCGGGGAGCTGTTTTTT.

J is TRBJ2-3 and V is TRBV4-3; a weak D match, TRBD1 (6 bases). Trimming pared 0 bases from V and 2 bases from J, leaving 12 bases between. In germline, CDR1 is LGHNA, CDR2 YSLEER. The CDR3 consists of 16 residues. The CDR3 here is CASSQDMGASTDTQYF. The DNA for the CDR3 is TGCGCCAGCAGCCAAGATATGGGGGCCTCCACAGATACGCAGTATTTT.

The chain links TRBV19 to TRBJ2-1; TRBD2 matches 7 bases. The ends lost 1 base at V and 8 bases at J; junction bases unmatched: 20. The CDR3 contains 19 residues. CDR1 LNHDA and CDR2 SQIVND come from the germline V gene (reference sequence). CDR3 in DNA: TGTGCCAGTAGTATAGGAGCGAAGGGGAGGGCGGGAGTCACGTATGAGCAGTTCTTC. Protein sequence: CASSIGAKGRAGVTYEQFF.

The chain has TRBV19 and TRBJ1-4; 9 bases map to TRBD1. The DNA end favors TRBJ2-2, so the J call may be wrong. The V gene's germline CDR1 is LNHDA and CDR2 SQIVND (reference sequence). This CDR3 is 14 amino acids long. The CDR3 DNA follows: TGTGCCAGTAGTGAATGGGACAGGGCTGGGGAGCTGTTTTTT. Its translation is CASSEWDRAGELFF.

This chain links TRBV7-2 with TRBJ1-2, with 9 bases that match TRBD1. This CDR3 contains 14 residues. Trimming cost V 3 bases and J 4 bases; bases outside gene matches: 3. Germline CDR1 SGHTA, CDR2 FQGNSA. The CDR3 reads CASSFRDRAYGYTF. CDR3 in DNA: TGTGCCAGCAGCTTCCGGGACAGGGCCTATGGCTACACCTTC. Full variable domain (outside the CDR3, taken from reference TRBV7-2 and TRBJ1-2): GAGVSQSPSNKVTEKGKDVELRCDPISGHTALYWYRQSLGQGLEFLIYFQGNSAPDKSGLPSDRFSAERTGGSVSTLTIQRTQQEDSAVYLCASSFRDRAYGYTFGSGTRLTVV.

The chain has TRBV4-1 and TRBJ2-2, with 9 bases identical to TRBD2. V gave up 1 base and J gave up 0 bases; unmatched junction bases: 3. CDR1 and CDR2 from the germline V gene are MGHRA and YSYEKL. There are 17 residues in the CDR3. The CDR3 sequence: CASSQVQRGANTGELFF. CDR3 in DNA: TGCGCCAGCAGCCAAGTTCAGCGGGGGGCGAACACCGGGGAGCTGTTTTTT.

J is TRBJ2-3 and V is TRBV2; 10 bases match TRBD2. This CDR3 is built from 16 residues. Trimming took 4 bases from V and 3 from J; bases not matched to a gene: 7. From germline, CDR1 is SNHLY and CDR2 FYNNEI. Here the CDR3 reads CASSAWTSGPTDTQYF. CDR3 coding DNA: TGTGCCAGCAGTGCCTGGACTAGCGGTCCTACAGATACGCAGTATTTT.

The V and J genes are TRBV25-1 and TRBJ1-4; 8 nucleotides line up with TRBD1. Germline assignment: CDR1 MGHDK and CDR2 SYGVNS. The trim removed 6 bases at V and 7 bases at J, leaving 7 bases unmatched. This CDR3 contains 14 residues. The CDR3 bases are TGTGCCAGCAGGGGTCAGGGGGCTGGTGAAAAACTGTTTTTT. It translates to CASRGQGAGEKLFF.

This chain connects TRBV3-1 (or the pseudogene TRBV3-2) to TRBJ2-7; 8 nucleotides agree with TRBD2. After removal of 1 base from V and 3 bases from J, the junction contained 11 bases not matched to a gene. This CDR3 is 17 amino acids long. The germline V gene encodes CDR1 LGHDT and CDR2 YNNKEL (reference sequence). The CDR3 nucleotides read TGTGCCAGCAGCCAAGCTATACCGGGACTAGGGATCTACGAGCAGTACTTC. Its protein is CASSQAIPGLGIYEQYF.

The J gene is TRBJ2-2, the V gene TRBV7-9; TRBD1 aligns across 7 bases. Germline V gives CDR1 SEHNR, CDR2 FQNEAQ (reference sequence). Trimming took 6 bases from V and 2 from J; bases not matched to a gene: 12. The CDR3 totals 17 residues. The CDR3: CASSRQWGTVNTGELFF. The CDR3 DNA reads TGTGCCAGCAGTAGACAGTGGGGGACAGTTAACACCGGGGAGCTGTTTTTT.

To note about this clone: The sample contains more than one DNA sequence encoding this CDR3. The chain has TRBV7-2 and TRBJ2-1; TRBD1 agrees at 10 bases. J gave up 1 base and V 4 bases, and 1 base lay outside the gene matches. Germline V lookup: CDR1 SGHTA, CDR2 FQGNSA. This CDR3 is 15 amino acids long. CDR3 bases: TGTGCCAGCAGCTGGGGACAGGGGTCCTACAATGAGCAGTTCTTC. Amino acids: CASSWGQGSYNEQFF.

The chain has TRBV24-1 and TRBJ2-1; TRBD1 agrees at 9 bases. V dropped 4 bases and J dropped 10; count of bases not matched to a gene: 7. Per germline, CDR1 KGHDR and CDR2 SFDVKD. The CDR3 consists of 14 residues. CDR3 sequence reads: CATSDIGTGPEQFF. DNA of the CDR3: TGTGCCACCAGTGACATAGGGACAGGGCCCGAGCAGTTCTTC.

The chain carries TRBV28 and TRBJ2-5, with 12 nucleotides matching TRBD2. In germline, CDR1 is MDHEN, CDR2 SYDVKM. After removal of 6 bases from V and 2 bases from J, the junction contained 7 bases not matched to a gene. The CDR3 contains 16 residues. CDR3 coding DNA: TGTGCCAGCAGGAAACTAGCGGGGGGACTACAAGAGACCCAGTACTTC. It translates to CASRKLAGGLQETQYF.